Given below is one T cell receptor beta chain in context. This receptor's antigen is unknown. No base quality information exists; no much larger clone differs at one position. Its CDR3 holds 15 amino acids, cysteine through phenylalanine. Only the CDR3 portion is preserved as DNA: 45 bases, with reading frame beginning at the first base. Library method: RT-PCR. Reads for this sample came from an Illumina HiSeq 2500. In TCRdb, the public reads were trimmed at Q25 with fastp and aligned with MiXCR, with productive beta chains retained. Rows matching on CDR3 protein sequence are summarized as one entry with the most common DNA and genes. The sample yields 700,000 to 800,000 distinct CDR3 sequences; about 18% were counted once. The ten biggest clones cover approximately 10% of the sample. This entry belongs to a study of response to subunit inactivated influenza vaccine (dated by TCRdb to 2016 to 2018). General notes on the study: Deep quantitative T cell receptor repertoire profiling was used in the study to track responses to a trivalent subunit inactivated influenza vaccine.

What the work shows at the level of the full study, not this receptor alone: According to the authors, only a limited number of new T cells may be recruited by each seasonal influenza vaccination.

The specimen comprised PBMCs from blood, sampled around 5 days after vaccination. This clonotype was obtained from a man between 45 and 60 years old who received an inactivated influenza vaccine. Donor details come from another sample of the same person, matched by shared clones. The sequence joins TRBV21-1 to TRBJ2-5; the table's TRBD2 call for D was not verified on the DNA. TRBV21-1 is a pseudogene. The CDR3 loop reads CASSEKRDPEETQYF. At the DNA level, the sequence is TGCGCCAGCAGCGAAAAGAGGGATCCAGAAGAGACCCAGTACTTC.